This is a list of T cell receptor beta chains from one sample in a study of early T cells in non-severe SARS-CoV-2 infection. MiXCR, run by TCRdb on the 5' RACE reads, gives a single entry per CDR3 protein. The profile shows around 77,000 distinct CDR3 sequences, more than 12% of them singletons. Sequences were derived from whole blood, sampled at baseline. These receptors were obtained from an adult who was a healthcare worker with PCR-confirmed SARS-CoV-2 infection or an uninfected control (not recorded which). The CDR3 runs from the conserved cysteine through the conserved F or W. D genes are given only for firm matches. Not every row has a clone size; where given, it reads once, few, many or a size class.

NA,TRBV27,NA,TRBJ1-5,TGTGCCAGCAGTTTAAAAGGCGGCAATCAGCCCCAGCATTTT,CASSLKGGNQPQHF
NA,TRBV18,TRBD2,TRBJ2-5,TGTGCCAGCTCACGGGAGGGCCAAGAGACCCAGTACTTC,CASSREGQETQYF
few,TRBV10-3,TRBD1,TRBJ2-1,TGTGCCATCAGGGGGACAGGTATTACTTCCTACAATGAGCAGTTCTTC,CAIRGTGITSYNEQFF
few,TRBV1,NA,TRBJ2-7,TGCACCAGCAGCCAGCCCTCCTACGAGCAGTACTTC,CTSSQPSYEQYF
few,TRBV10-3,NA,TRBJ2-1,TGTGCCATCAGTGAGGCGCGCGGTGAGCAGTTCTTC,CAISEARGEQFF
few,TRBV6-2/TRBV6-3,TRBD2,TRBJ2-3,TGTGCCAGCACCGGACTAGCGGGAGGTTCCACAGATACGCAGTATTTT,CASTGLAGGSTDTQYF
NA,TRBV20-1,NA,TRBJ2-5,TGCAGTGCTAGCGCCAGGGATGGTGAGACCCAGTACTTC,CSASARDGETQYF
NA,TRBV6-2/TRBV6-3,NA,TRBJ2-7,TGTGCCAGCAGTTACGAGGACTACGAGCAGTACTTC,CASSYEDYEQYF
NA,TRBV7-9,NA,TRBJ1-2,TGTGCCAGCAGCCCCCGCGCAGGGGACTATGGCTACACCTTC,CASSPRAGDYGYTF
few,TRBV20-1,NA,TRBJ2-7,TGCAGTGCTAGACTCATAGACCCCTCCGAGCAGTACTTC,CSARLIDPSEQYF
NA,TRBV30,TRBD1,TRBJ2-6,TGTGCCTGGAGGGGACAGGGGGCAGCCAACGTCCTGACTTTC,CAWRGQGAANVLTF
many,TRBV2,NA,TRBJ2-1,TGTGCCAGCAGTCCGGGCCTGAAGGGCAATGAGCAGTTCTTC,CASSPGLKGNEQFF
NA,TRBV4-2,NA,TRBJ1-2,TGTGCCAGCAGCCCCATGGGGGGGAACTATGGCTACACCTTC,CASSPMGGNYGYTF
NA,TRBV19,TRBD2,TRBJ2-1,TGTGCCAGTAGGGCTAGCGGGGACTACAATGAGCAGTTCTTC,CASRASGDYNEQFF
few,TRBV7-9,NA,TRBJ2-1,TGTGCCAGCAGCTCCCCAGGGGTCGTTGAGCAGTTCTTC,CASSSPGVVEQFF
NA,TRBV6-5,NA,TRBJ1-5,TGTGCCAGCAGGGGACCTCCCCGGGCGCATTTT,CASRGPPRAHF
many,TRBV6-2/TRBV6-3,NA,TRBJ2-6,TGTGCCAGCAGCCACGGGGGGCATGGGGCCAACGTCCTGACTTTC,CASSHGGHGANVLTF
many,TRBV14,NA,TRBJ2-4,TGTGCCAGCAGCCAGGACAGACGCATGAGCATTCAGTACTTC,CASSQDRRMSIQYF
many,TRBV7-8,NA,TRBJ2-7,TGTGCCAGCAGTCGAGAGACAGTCTACGAGCAGTACTTC,CASSRETVYEQYF
NA,TRBV7-2,NA,TRBJ2-7,TGTGCCAGCAGCTTGCGGGTGGGGGGCTACGAGCAGTACTTC,CASSLRVGGYEQYF
few,TRBV12-3/TRBV12-4,NA,TRBJ1-2,TGTGCCAGCAGTTCTGGGTGGACTAACTATGGCTACACCTTC,CASSSGWTNYGYTF
NA,TRBV27,NA,TRBJ1-2,TGTGCCAGCAGGGGGCTAAACTATGGCTACACCTTC,CASRGLNYGYTF
few,TRBV4-1,NA,TRBJ2-3,TGCGCCAGCAGAGGCAACACAGAAACGCAGTATTTT,CASRGNTETQYF
NA,TRBV7-8,TRBD1,TRBJ2-4,TGTGCCAGCAGCCCCTCCCGACAGGGGCGCATTCAGTACTTC,CASSPSRQGRIQYF
few,TRBV7-2,TRBD1,TRBJ2-1,TGTGCCAGCAGCCCGGGACAGGGACACAATGAGCAGTTCTTC,CASSPGQGHNEQFF
NA,TRBV3-1,TRBD1,TRBJ2-7,TGTGCCAGCAGCCTACAAGGACAGGGCTACGAGCAGTACTTC,CASSLQGQGYEQYF
few,TRBV24-1,TRBD2,TRBJ2-3,TGTGCCACCAGTGCAGTGGGCACGGGGGGAGATACGCAGTATTTT,CATSAVGTGGDTQYF
many,TRBV20-1,NA,TRBJ2-3,TGCAGTGCTAGCCCTCCTTGGTTGGGCGATACGCAGTATTTT,CSASPPWLGDTQYF
many,TRBV20-1,NA,TRBJ1-2,TGCAGTGCTAGAGATGGGGGCTATGGCTACACCTTC,CSARDGGYGYTF
many,TRBV20-1,NA,TRBJ2-1,TGCAGTGCTATCGGGCAGAGCTCCTACAATGAGCAGTTCTTC,CSAIGQSSYNEQFF
many,TRBV29-1,NA,TRBJ2-1,TGCAGCGTGGCTCGGCGGGGAGAGGGTGAGCAGTTCTTC,CSVARRGEGEQFF
NA,TRBV2,TRBD1,TRBJ2-5,TGTGCCAGCCCGGGGACAGAGCTAGGGGAGACCCAGTACTTC,CASPGTELGETQYF